This T cell receptor beta chain originates from a study of T cell responses to AZD1222 COVID-19 vaccine. Generated by immunoSEQ multiplex PCR, the TCRdb table keeps only in-frame clones and is missing some. This table holds about 270,000 clones, about 94% found once. V was cut by 5 bases and J by 5 bases, with 9 bases left in between. The CDR3 consists of 13 residues. This chain connects TRBV12-3 or TRBV12-4 to TRBJ2-2; no definite D call. The clonotype originates from an adult who received the AZD1222 COVID-19 vaccine. This specimen was peripheral blood, taken 28 days after the second AZD1222 dose. CDR3 in amino acids: CASSPSLTGELFF. The CDR3 DNA is TGTGCCAGCAGTCCCTCTCTAACCGGGGAGCTGTTTTTT.